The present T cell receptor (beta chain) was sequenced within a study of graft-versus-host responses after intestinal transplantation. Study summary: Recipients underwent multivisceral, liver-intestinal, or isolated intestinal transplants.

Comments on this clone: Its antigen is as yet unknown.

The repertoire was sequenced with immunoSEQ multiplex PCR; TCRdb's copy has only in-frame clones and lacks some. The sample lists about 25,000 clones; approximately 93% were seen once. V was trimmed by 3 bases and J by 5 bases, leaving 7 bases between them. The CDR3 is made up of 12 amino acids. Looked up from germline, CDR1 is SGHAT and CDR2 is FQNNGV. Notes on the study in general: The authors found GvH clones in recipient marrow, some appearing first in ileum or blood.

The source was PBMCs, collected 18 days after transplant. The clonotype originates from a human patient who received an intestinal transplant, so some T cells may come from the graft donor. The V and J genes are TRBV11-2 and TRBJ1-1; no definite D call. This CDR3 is CASSLAGTEAFF. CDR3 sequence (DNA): TGTGCCAGCAGCTTGGCCGGGACTGAAGCTTTCTTT.